A single TCR beta chain is shown here with its context. The target of this receptor is not known. Nothing much larger sits one base from this clone, and base qualities are not available. The protocol used for the library was the immunoSEQ multiplex PCR assay. For the multiplex PCR, a mixture combining 60 forward primers for TCR Vbeta segments and 13 reverse primers for TCR Jbeta segments was used. The CDR3 region of rearranged TCR beta genes was amplified from genomic DNA by a multiplex PCR assay. On the Illumina HiSeq System, the amplified TCR beta libraries were sequenced as 87-base-pair reads. In the paper's pipeline: A later analysis counted about 76 million unique TCR beta chains across the 700 or so repertoires, and around 9.9 million of these chains were shared by at least two donors. Raw reads were error-corrected and collapsed into unique sequences with a nearest-neighbor algorithm that merged closely related sequences to remove PCR and sequencing errors. CDR3 sequences were aligned to IMGT reference sequences to assign V, D and J gene segments. For a sequence to be retained, a match of at least six nucleotides to both a V gene segment and a J gene segment was required. Rearrangements were called productive when the CDR3 lacked stop codons and stayed in frame with V and J; all others were non-productive. CDR3 was defined by IMGT convention, running from the second conserved V-encoded cysteine to the conserved J-encoded phenylalanine. The earlier analysis of 500 to 650 of the donors excluded any sequence lacking an unambiguous match to a single V gene segment. In an earlier analysis of several hundred of the donors, V segments were called functional above 56.7% productive rearrangements and were called segregating when the between-donor standard deviation exceeded 5%. A statistical classification framework was built for diagnosing cytomegalovirus status from the catalog of TCR beta chain sequences. A later analysis assigned V and J genes by comparing TCR nucleotide sequences with IMGT/GENE-DB human TR gene sequences. The TCRdist pipeline was used in a later analysis to assign CDR3 sequences and most-parsimonious VDJ recombination scenarios. In a later analysis, each TCR beta chain was defined by its CDR3 amino acid sequence together with its V-gene family, and reads lacking a unique V-gene family were excluded. As a way to deal with suspected cross-contamination and a sequencing artifact, a later analysis dropped 450 to 700 nucleotide sequences that were highly shared and had low generation probability. In a later analysis, a clonal expansion index was calculated for each public chain from normalized within-repertoire ranks of inferred template counts. Generation probabilities in a later analysis came from a VDJ recombination model fitted to out-of-frame rearrangements, and those results were checked against IGoR. Hypergeometric tests were used in a later analysis to score TCR-TCR, TCR-HLA and TCR-CMV co-occurrence, with a repertoire-size bias correction applied to the TCR pairs. A later analysis estimated false discovery rates by permuting HLA or CMV assignments 20 times. In a later analysis, co-occurring TCRs were grouped with DBSCAN, and TCRdist sequence similarity was added when clustering was performed within HLA-allele-positive subsets. Co-occurrence clustering excluded repertoires with fewer than 30,000 or more than 120,000 public chains, plus five with anomalous nucleotide sharing. The immuneACCESS repertoire file appears here via TCRdb, limited to in-frame rearrangements. These files lack a portion of the clones; in checked studies, under half of the deficit traces to unresolved V genes, and the cause of the others is not known. V and J calls plus clone size are reproduced from that table; the DNA served to infer D and trimming. Present in this sample are about 120,000 clones, 77% of which were seen just once. The biggest ten clones account for roughly 5.8% of the sample.

V lost 1 base and J lost 0 bases; the stretch between them is 15 bases long. As encoded in the germline V gene, CDR1 is MGHRA while CDR2 is YSYEKL. Taken from cysteine to phenylalanine, the CDR3 has 17 residues. This entry keeps only the CDR3 DNA: 51 bases, framed from base 1. This sample is part of a study of cytomegalovirus exposure and HLA in healthy donors (dated by TCRdb to 2016 to 2017). Study-wide context: In an earlier analysis of several hundred of the donors, 276 Gb of sequence data and some 100 million unique TCR beta sequences from roughly 200 million T cells were reported. To predict cytomegalovirus infection status, the study brought together high-throughput TCR immunosequencing, statistical association of individual TCRs with disease status, and machine learning. Donor age, sex, ethnicity and CMV serostatus were collected together with the repertoire data. Roughly five DR-DQ haplotypes were handled as single units for association and clustering, since linkage in the cohort was strong. The genetic ancestry cluster associated with self-reported Caucasian donors included over 65% of the roughly 390 genotyped donors. All discovery cohort repertoires had been generated using a single sequencing platform. Typing coverage varied by locus: roughly 620-630 donors for A, B, C, DRB1 and DQB1; more than 500 for DQA1; about 590 for DPA1; some 470 for DPB1. Among 398 genotyped donors of the cohort, an average of 235,054 unique TCR beta nucleotide sequences were sequenced per donor, approximately 20% of them non-productive. Rather than using new phenotypic data, the later analysis identified candidate immune exposures from TCR beta sequences and from how often those sequences occurred across donors. HLA typing included class I and class II loci at four-digit resolution. A later genetic analysis took genome-wide SNP genotypes for about 55% of the 666 donors and used that subset as a discovery cohort. Besides the first cohort of some 670 subjects, a separate validation cohort made up of roughly 120 different subjects was used. To study patterns of TCR occurrence, a later analysis re-analyzed previously published TCR beta repertoires from several hundred donors and added high-resolution HLA genotyping. The study used immunosequencing to profile the T cell repertoires of around 600 subjects and linked those repertoires to cytomegalovirus serostatus. Roughly 290 gigabases of sequencing data and around 80 million unique TCR sequences made up an early release that covered over 550 HLA-typed donors. The study aimed to test whether cataloging public T cell receptors could reveal signatures of past pathogen exposure. To decide whether each TCR beta V gene segment behaved as functional or pseudogenic, an earlier analysis of some 600 of the donors relied on high-throughput TCR beta sequencing. Summary of the overall study and its limitations: In a later analysis, the rate of TCR association differed among HLA loci, with DRB1 alleles having the most associated TCRs and HLA-C alleles having the fewest. An association between a missense DCLRE1C variant and V-gene and J-gene trimming of TCR beta chains was found in a later genetic analysis and replicated in an independent cohort. A cluster of highly shared sequence variants was judged likely to be a technical artifact of the sequencing pipeline. A later analysis found that most CMV-associated TCR beta chains appeared HLA-restricted, with HLA associations seemingly driven largely by CMV exposure. Immune exposure information for the cohort was limited to CMV serostatus. The 87-base-pair reads could not distinguish some IMGT-functional V segments, including TRBV6-2 and TRBV6-3, so those segments were excluded. In a later genetic analysis, fewer N-insertions in productive TCRs were reported among donors in an Asian-associated ancestry cluster than the roughly 700-donor mean. In a later analysis, some 17,000 TCR beta sequences were associated with specific HLA alleles at a false discovery rate of 0.05. Most TCR sequences were seen in very few donors, while some public TCRs were found in many individuals. In vitro tests confirmed that a few of the cytomegalovirus-associated TCR beta chains recognize cytomegalovirus antigens. In an earlier analysis of 587 of the donors, most TCR beta V segments were observed in productive rearrangements about 87% or about 30% of the time, broadly matching IMGT annotations. A further reported finding was that TCR beta sequences accurately predicted the HLA-A and HLA-B alleles for most subjects in the first cohort. When HLA alleles, especially DR and DQ, strongly co-occurred, attributing TCR associations to individual alleles was difficult. Correlated functional status among segregating V segments might be attributable to linkage disequilibrium, but an unknown experimental factor could not be ruled out. Because counts were too low, about 15 rarely observed V segments, including chromosome 9 orphons, were left out of the earlier analysis of 500 to 750 of the donors. Compared with equally common non-associated chains, HLA-associated TCR beta chains in a later analysis were more clonally expanded and had lower generation probabilities. Only TCR beta chains were sequenced in this cohort, and the absence of alpha or paired-chain data limited detectable features. In both the original and validation cohorts, the classifier was reported to diagnose cytomegalovirus status with high specificity and sensitivity. A later analysis reported that several top co-occurrence clusters appeared linked to parvovirus B19, influenza, CMV and Epstein-Barr virus. The study listed 150 to 200 TCR beta chains as associated with cytomegalovirus. Because HLA typing was missing for some donors at each locus, association tests included only the typed subset. Sequencing depth was assumed to be roughly uniform across donors in the presence/absence analyses, though that assumption may not hold. It was suggested by the authors that the approach could potentially be generalized to other disease states and immunological phenotypes.

In total, around 600 healthy bone marrow donors made up the cohort. Cohort members were all nominally healthy when sampled, although unrecorded immune exposures were likely present. The donor tested CMV seropositive, placing the donor among the 289 seropositive members of the cohort. Each donor provided a peripheral blood sample, and peripheral blood mononuclear cells were used for TCR beta sequencing. Genomic DNA extraction from the blood cell samples was performed with the Qiagen DNeasy Blood Extraction Kit. The clonotype originates from a young man in good health and CMV-seropositive. The source material was PBMCs. The rearranged segments are TRBV4-1 and TRBJ2-5; a tentative D call is TRBD2 (6 bases match). The CDR3 amino acid sequence is: CASSQGALRDYQETQYF. The bases are TGCGCCAGCAGCCAAGGAGCTTTGCGGGACTACCAAGAGACCCAGTACTTC.